Here is one TCR beta chain with its context. This clone's antigen is unknown. Base qualities are missing; no much larger clone stands one base away. The source of the sample is a study of shared clonotypes between healthy human individuals (dated by TCRdb to 2020 to 2022). With regard to the full study: A couple of women and a few men aged 18 to 49 years were included in the cohort. For each donor, CD4 naive and CD4 memory were each given three plates, CD8 naive was given two plates, and CD8 memory was given one plate. The study deeply sequenced blood TCR repertoires of several healthy adults to estimate repertoire size and the extent of clonotype sharing between individuals. Different laboratories and diverse techniques were used to prepare libraries and sequence TCR repertoires, to increase sequencing depth and limit assay-specific biases. Each donor's leukapheresis produced roughly between roughly 0.9 and 9 billion PBMCs. Points the paper makes about the study in general: Only blood was sampled, and tissue TCR repertoires likely differ from those in blood. Based on pairwise subsampling, the degree of clonotype sharing among donors was expected to be affected by sequencing depth. Rarefaction of sorted-subset datasets indicated incomplete sequencing despite the large sequencing depth. Naive subsets generally had larger estimated clonotype richness than memory subsets did. Because the study included a small number of donors, the genetic and exposure-history diversity represented was limited. Sharing across a few donors was observed for about 5% of naive CD4, 3.5% of naive CD8, 2% to 2.5% of memory CD4, and about 0.4% of memory CD8 clonotypes. Higher generation probabilities were observed for clonotypes shared by all four sorted-subset donors than for non-shared clonotypes.

Using the deep immunoSEQ assay, TCR CDR3 regions were amplified from genomic DNA by multiplex PCR. Genomic DNA extracted from each cell subset was distributed evenly over all wells of several immunoSEQ 96-well plates, and each plate served as one replicate. For sorted subsets, 150 to 250 ng genomic DNA, equal to tens of thousands of T cell genomes, was loaded into each replicate PCR. Purified libraries were quantified with a Qubit 3.0 fluorometer, sized on a Bioanalyzer 2100, and re-quantified with the KAPA Library Quantification kit. Every immunoSEQ 96-well plate was sequenced on a separate single-read 150-cycle Illumina NextSeq 550 flow cell. The authors processed their data as follows. Because the immunoSEQ output held only junctional sequences and lacked quality scores, the filtering could not match the filtering applied to full-length reads. To assign V/J genes and CDR3, sequences were annotated against IMGT germline references using PyIR, a Python wrapper for IgBLAST v1.9. Reads were filtered out if the reads had weak V/J assignments (E-value above 1e-6), no CDR3, stop codons, out-of-frame junctions, or ambiguous translated residues. V3J clonotypes were defined by identical inferred V gene, J gene, and CDR3 amino acid sequence. To compute the percentage overlap between repertoires, the number of shared unique clonotypes was divided by the size of the smaller repertoire. Three approaches were used to assess repertoire richness: RTK rarefaction, the Chao1 estimator, and Recon v2.1 estimates of unobserved clonotypes. Generation probabilities for all TCRbeta clonotypes obtained by the gDNA method from a handful of donors were computed using OLGA. Not all clones reach the TCRdb copy of this immuneACCESS table, which keeps in-frame sequences only. Checked studies attribute under half of the gap to unresolved V genes and leave the rest unexplained. V and J calls and clone size are those listed in that table; D and trimming were worked out from the DNA. Present in this sample are millions of clones, roughly 91% of which were seen just once. The leading ten clones occupy over 1.5% of the sample.

For the CD8 naive samples, CD45RO-negative cells were positively selected for CCR7, yielding a CD45RA+CCR7+ population from which TemRA cells were excluded. Donors were healthy HIV-negative adults with no recently reported acute infections or vaccinations. All donors were Caucasian adults living in Nashville, Tennessee, USA. After blood collection by leukapheresis, PBMCs were isolated using Ficoll-Histopaque density gradient centrifugation and then cryopreserved in the vapor phase of liquid nitrogen. Analytical flow cytometry was used to check the purity and quantity of each magnetically sorted T cell population. Genomic DNA was isolated from each sorted fraction and quantified by UV absorbance on a Nanodrop 2000c. Counted from cysteine to phenylalanine, this CDR3 has 13 amino acids. Only CDR3 DNA is held: 39 bases, read in frame from base 1.

The sample was naive CD8+ T cells from PBMCs. This specimen's cell subset or site label, interpreted: CD45RA+CCR7+. The TCR originated in a man younger than 30 in good health. Some clones in this sample may be carry-over from other donors' samples. The V and J genes are TRBV21-1 and TRBJ1-4; TRBD1 reflects the table's D call only, with no check against the DNA. TRBV21-1 is flagged as a pseudogene. This receptor carries the CDR3 CASSRQVREKLFF. The sequenced DNA is TGTGCCAGCAGCAGACAGGTTCGGGAAAAACTGTTTTTT.